These 24 T cell receptor beta chains were sequenced from one sample in a study of T cell responses to AZD1222 COVID-19 vaccine. Here immunoSEQ multiplex PCR was the method, and the copy in TCRdb shows in-frame clones only, minus some. The sample consists of over 70,000 clones, around 90% of them appearing once. The material sequenced was peripheral blood, taken on day 0 of AZD1222 vaccination. The source of these receptors is an adult in good health.

The table lists this clone with a few counts. V is TRBV5-1 and J is TRBJ2-7, with 11 positions matching TRBD2. The germline CDR1 and CDR2 sequences are SGHRS and YFSETQ. This CDR3 contains 15 residues. Trimming cost V 3 bases and J 4 bases; bases outside gene matches: 6. This CDR3 reads CASSYSSGRTYEQYF. The CDR3 coding sequence is TGCGCCAGCAGCTACTCTAGCGGGAGGACTTACGAGCAGTACTTC. The full variable domain, its missing parts supplied by reference TRBV5-1 and TRBJ2-7, is KAGVTQTPRYLIKTRGQQVTLSCSPISGHRSVSWYQQTPGQGLQFLFEYFSETQRNKGNFPGRFSGRQFSNSRSEMNVSTLELGDSALYLCASSYSSGRTYEQYFGPGTRLTVT.

The chain is built from TRBV27 and TRBJ2-3; 9 positions agree with TRBD2. The CDR3 contains 15 residues. Trimming took 4 bases from V and 5 from J; bases not matched to a gene: 7. Per the germline V gene, CDR1 is MNHEY and CDR2 is SMNVEV (reference sequence). CDR3 bases: TGTGCCAGCAGTTATGTTAGCGGGAGAGGAGATACGCAGTATTTT. Protein: CASSYVSGRGDTQYF.

This sequence joins TRBV7-3 and TRBJ1-3; D is ambiguous. This CDR3 is 14 amino acids long. V gave up 4 bases and J gave up 0 bases, with 7 bases separating them. From germline, CDR1 is SGHTA and CDR2 FQGTGA. This CDR3 is CASSSQSSGNTIYF. CDR3 nucleotide sequence: TGTGCCAGCAGCTCCCAGAGCTCTGGAAACACCATATATTTT.

This chain joins TRBV11-3 and TRBJ1-4, with TRBD1 matching over 7 bases. Germline CDR1 reads SGHNT; CDR2 reads YENEEA. The CDR3 has 20 amino acids. After removal of 3 bases from V and 7 bases from J, the junction contained 23 bases not matched to a gene. CDR3 sequence: CASSFQPSGQSVSRGEKLFF. As DNA, the CDR3 is TGTGCCAGCAGCTTTCAACCCTCGGGACAGTCCGTCTCCCGGGGTGAAAAACTGTTTTTT.

The chain is built from TRBV30 and TRBJ1-5; D is ambiguous. CDR3 length: 15 amino acids. The germline gives CDR1 GTSNPN, CDR2 SVGIG (reference sequence). V was pared by 2 bases and J by 0 bases, with 11 bases between. The CDR3 bases are TGTGCCTGGAGTCAAAGTCCGGGTAGCAATCAGCCCCAGCATTTT. It encodes CAWSQSPGSNQPQHF.

V is TRBV6-1 and J is TRBJ2-3; 7 positions agree with TRBD2. The germline gives CDR1 MNHNS, CDR2 SASEGT. Unmatched junction bases numbered 7, after V lost 1 base and J lost 0 bases. This CDR3 is 17 amino acids long. The CDR3 DNA sequence: TGTGCCAGCAGTGAAGAAGGGAGGGGCTTTAGCACAGATACGCAGTATTTT. Its translation is CASSEEGRGFSTDTQYF.

CDR3 sequence: CASSLQVAGATEAFF. CDR3 DNA: TGTGCCAGCAGTTTACAGGTCGCGGGGGCCACTGAAGCTTTCTTT. This chain links TRBV27 with TRBJ1-1, with D possibly TRBD1 on 6 matching bases. CDR3 length: 15 amino acids. V shed 2 bases and J shed 4 bases, with 14 bases lying between them. Per germline, CDR1 MNHEY and CDR2 SMNVEV (reference sequence).

The rearrangement links TRBV27 to TRBJ1-4, with a weak D call TRBD1 (5 bases). Germline CDR1 MNHEY, CDR2 SMNVEV (reference sequence). The V end was cut by 4 bases, the J end by 7 bases, with 13 bases between. The CDR3 spans 14 residues. CDR3 DNA: TGTGCCAGCAGTTCCCCAGGGCTAGGTGAAAAACTGTTTTTT. Translation: CASSSPGLGEKLFF.

This clone has just one count. This chain joins TRBV5-8 and TRBJ1-4, with 7 nucleotides matching TRBD1. V was clipped by 4 bases and J by 4 bases; unmatched bases: 7. The V gene's germline CDR1 is SGHTS and CDR2 YDEGEE. This CDR3 contains 15 residues. CDR3 residues: CASSPYRGGNEKLFF. In nucleotides, the CDR3 is TGTGCCAGCAGCCCCTACAGGGGTGGTAATGAAAAACTGTTTTTT.

The V call is TRBV29-1, the J call TRBJ2-2, with TRBD2 as a possible D gene (6 bases). CDR1 SQVTM and CDR2 ANQGSEA come from the germline V gene. V lost 6 bases to trimming and J lost 3 bases, with 17 bases between them. This CDR3 has 15 residues. The CDR3 loop is CSVRELVADTGELFF. CDR3 sequence (DNA): TGCAGCGTGCGGGAACTAGTTGCGGACACCGGGGAGCTGTTTTTT.

This clone was counted only a few times. The chain carries TRBV4-2 and TRBJ2-7, with 8 bases lining up with TRBD1. This CDR3 has 14 amino acids. V lost 4 bases, J lost 6 bases, and 8 bases stayed unmatched. Germline V lookup: CDR1 LGHNA, CDR2 YNFKEQ. The CDR3 region is CASSLPQGAGEQYF. The CDR3 nucleotides read TGTGCCAGCAGCCTACCTCAGGGGGCCGGCGAGCAGTACTTC.

CDR3 sequence: CASSLSHTGELFF. The CDR3 nucleotides read TGTGCCAGCAGCTTATCCCACACCGGGGAGCTGTTTTTT. The chain uses TRBV13 and TRBJ2-2; D remains unclear. CDR1 and CDR2 from the germline V gene are PRHDT and FYEKMQ (reference sequence). The CDR3 runs to 13 residues. The V gene lost 2 bases and the J gene lost 3 bases, with 4 bases spanning the gap.

The rearrangement links TRBV4-2 to TRBJ1-3; the D is unclear. Trimming stripped 1 base from V and 0 bases from J, with 7 bases between. CDR1 and CDR2 from the germline V gene are LGHNA and YNFKEQ. CDR3 length: 15 amino acids. The CDR3 DNA is TGTGCCAGCAGCCAAGTTGTCAACTCTGGAAACACCATATATTTT. This encodes CASSQVVNSGNTIYF.

This rearrangement joins TRBV19 to TRBJ1-2, with 8 bases identical to TRBD1. V lost 5 bases, J lost 8 bases, and 4 bases stayed unmatched. Germline assignment: CDR1 LNHDA and CDR2 SQIVND (reference sequence). There are 12 residues in the CDR3. The CDR3 DNA reads as TGTGCCAGTAGTGGACAGGGAGGGGGCTACACCTTC. As protein: CASSGQGGGYTF.

The rearrangement uses TRBV28 and TRBJ1-4; D gene uncertain. Germline values: CDR1 MDHEN, CDR2 SYDVKM. V was pared by 7 bases and J by 6 bases, with 21 bases between. The CDR3 has 16 residues. In DNA form, the CDR3 reads TGTGCCAGCAAGCCGCTTGCCCAGGTTATGGATGAAAAACTGTTTTTT. It specifies CASKPLAQVMDEKLFF.

The genes are TRBV4-2 and TRBJ2-2; 8 bases match TRBD2. CDR1 and CDR2 from the germline V gene are LGHNA and YNFKEQ. The J segment lost 4 bases and the V segment lost 3 bases, leaving 7 bases of the junction unmatched. This CDR3 comprises 16 residues. CDR3 in DNA: TGTGCCAGCAGCCATTCGCTGGCGGGAGGCACCGGGGAGCTGTTTTTT. Residues: CASSHSLAGGTGELFF.

This chain links TRBV21-1 with TRBJ2-5; the D call TRBD1 from the table was never checked on the DNA. TRBV21-1 is an annotated pseudogene. The CDR3 is 15 residues long. For the CDR3, the DNA is TGTGCCAGCAGCAAATCGCGGGACAGAAGAGCGACCCAGTACTTC. Its protein product is CASSKSRDRRATQYF.

This chain connects TRBV29-1 to TRBJ1-2; D may be TRBD1 (5 bases). Germline lookup yields CDR1 SQVTM and CDR2 ANQGSEA. The CDR3 sequence is 15 residues long. Trimming left V 3 bases short and J 0 bases short, with 14 bases between. The CDR3 bases are TGCAGCGTTGATCGGCCGACAGTTGCTAACTATGGCTACACCTTC. Amino acids: CSVDRPTVANYGYTF.

The gene calls are TRBV5-5 and TRBJ2-5; 7 nucleotides match TRBD1. CDR3 length: 14 residues. Trimming cost V 6 bases and J 5 bases; bases outside gene matches: 10. Germline lookup yields CDR1 SGHKS and CDR2 YYEKEE (reference sequence). The CDR3 DNA sequence: TGTGCCAGCACTACCGGGACAGTTGGGGAGACCCAGTACTTC. It yields the protein CASTTGTVGETQYF.

This clone has just one count. CDR3 bases: TGTGCCAGCAGCGACACAGATACGCAGTATTTT. Translation: CASSDTDTQYF. The chain uses TRBV11-2 and TRBJ2-3; D ambiguous. Germline CDR1 and CDR2: SGHAT and FQNNGV. Deletions cut 5 bases from V and 2 bases from J, with 2 bases between. The CDR3 extends over 11 amino acids.

The chain joins TRBV4-3 to TRBJ2-7; 7 positions match TRBD1. CDR3 length equals 16 residues. V trimming: 1 base; J trimming: 1 base; junction bases outside the gene matches: 7. CDR1 and CDR2 (germline): LGHNA, YSLEER. The CDR3 reads CASSQGSRDSSYEQYF. DNA for the CDR3: TGCGCCAGCAGCCAAGGAAGCCGGGACAGTTCCTACGAGCAGTACTTC.

This sequence joins TRBV7-9 and TRBJ2-3, with D possibly matching TRBD1 (5 bases). Germline assignment: CDR1 SEHNR and CDR2 FQNEAQ (reference sequence). V lost 3 bases to trimming and J lost 6 bases, with 19 bases between them. The CDR3 has 16 residues. CDR3 sequence (DNA): TGTGCCAGCAGCTTCAGGGTAAACTCACTCTGGGATACGCAGTATTTT. Its translation: CASSFRVNSLWDTQYF.

The chain uses TRBV7-9 and TRBJ2-1; maybe TRBD1 (6 bases). The CDR3 extends over 17 amino acids. Germline loops: CDR1 SEHNR, CDR2 FQNEAQ (reference sequence). Trimming removed 3 bases at V and 4 bases at J, with 19 bases between. DNA for the CDR3: TGTGCCAGCAGCTTGTTCTCCGGGACAACAAATTACAATGAGCAGTTCTTC. Translated: CASSLFSGTTNYNEQFF.

The V and J genes are TRBV3-1 (or the pseudogene TRBV3-2) and TRBJ2-3; 13 bases fit TRBD2. Germline CDR1 reads LGHDT; CDR2 reads YNNKEL (reference sequence). The CDR3 is made up of 15 amino acids. V gave up 4 bases and J gave up 6 bases; unmatched junction bases: 4. CDR3 nucleotide sequence: TGTGCCAGCAGCCTCAGGGGACTAGCGGGGGATACGCAGTATTTT. Its protein product is CASSLRGLAGDTQYF.